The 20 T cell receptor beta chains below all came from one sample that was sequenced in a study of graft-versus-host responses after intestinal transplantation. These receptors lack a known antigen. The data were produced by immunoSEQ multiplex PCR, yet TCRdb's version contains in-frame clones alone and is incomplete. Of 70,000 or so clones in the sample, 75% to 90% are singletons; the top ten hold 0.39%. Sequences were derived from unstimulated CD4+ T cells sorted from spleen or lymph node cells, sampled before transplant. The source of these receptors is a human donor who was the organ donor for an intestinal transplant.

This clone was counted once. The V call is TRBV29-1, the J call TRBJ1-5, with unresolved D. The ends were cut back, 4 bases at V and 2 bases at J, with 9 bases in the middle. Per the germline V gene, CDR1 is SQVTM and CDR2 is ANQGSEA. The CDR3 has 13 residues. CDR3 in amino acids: CSVGEDGNQPQHF. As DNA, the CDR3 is TGCAGCGTTGGGGAGGATGGCAATCAGCCCCAGCATTTT.

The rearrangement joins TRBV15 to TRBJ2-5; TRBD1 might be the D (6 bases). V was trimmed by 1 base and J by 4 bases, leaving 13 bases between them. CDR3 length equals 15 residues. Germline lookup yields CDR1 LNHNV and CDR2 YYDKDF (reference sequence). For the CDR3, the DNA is TGTGCCACCAGCAGAGGCCGAGGGGGTACAGAGACCCAGTACTTC. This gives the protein CATSRGRGGTETQYF.

The CDR3 nucleotides read TGTGCCAGTAGCCCGGGGGACGGCGACTATGGCTACACCTTC. This encodes CASSPGDGDYGYTF. The rearrangement uses TRBV19 and TRBJ1-2; a possible D gene is TRBD1 (5 bases). Between the trimmed V and J ends, which lost 6 bases and 3 bases, there was a span of 14 bases. Germline CDR1 and CDR2: LNHDA and SQIVND (reference sequence). CDR3 length: 14 amino acids.

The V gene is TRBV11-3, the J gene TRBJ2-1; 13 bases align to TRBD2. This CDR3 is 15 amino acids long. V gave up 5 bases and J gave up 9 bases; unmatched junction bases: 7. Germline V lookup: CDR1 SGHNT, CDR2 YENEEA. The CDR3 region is CASSLTSGGVGEQFF. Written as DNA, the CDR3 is TGTGCCAGCAGCCTCACTAGCGGGGGGGTCGGTGAGCAGTTCTTC. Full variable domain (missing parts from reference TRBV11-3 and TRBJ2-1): EAGVVQSPRYKIIEKKQPVAFWCNPISGHNTLYWYLQNLGQGPELLIRYENEEAVDDSQLPKDRFSAERLKGVDSTLKIQPAELGDSAVYLCASSLTSGGVGEQFFGPGTRLTVL.

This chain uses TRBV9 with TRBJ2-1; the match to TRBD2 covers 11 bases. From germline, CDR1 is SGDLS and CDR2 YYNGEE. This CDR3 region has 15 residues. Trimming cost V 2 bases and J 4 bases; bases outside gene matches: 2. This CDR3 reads CASSVTSGGYNEQFF. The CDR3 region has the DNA TGTGCCAGCAGCGTTACTAGCGGGGGTTACAATGAGCAGTTCTTC.

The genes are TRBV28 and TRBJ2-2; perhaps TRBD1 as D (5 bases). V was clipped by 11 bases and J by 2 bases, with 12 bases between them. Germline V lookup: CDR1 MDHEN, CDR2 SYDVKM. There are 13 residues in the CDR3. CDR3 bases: TGTGCCGCTCGGACAAGTAACACCGGGGAGCTGTTTTTT. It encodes CAARTSNTGELFF. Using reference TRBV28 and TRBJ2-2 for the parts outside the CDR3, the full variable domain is DVKVTQSSRYLVKRTGEKVFLECVQDMDHENMFWYRQDPGLGLRLIYFSYDVKMKEKGDIPEGYSVSREKKERFSLILESASTNQTSMYLCAARTSNTGELFFGEGSRLTVL.

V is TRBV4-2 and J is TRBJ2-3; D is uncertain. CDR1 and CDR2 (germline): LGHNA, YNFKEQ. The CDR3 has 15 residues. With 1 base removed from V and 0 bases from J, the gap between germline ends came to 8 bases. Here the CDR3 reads CASSQGTTSTDTQYF. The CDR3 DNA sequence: TGTGCCAGCAGCCAAGGTACCACTAGCACAGATACGCAGTATTTT.

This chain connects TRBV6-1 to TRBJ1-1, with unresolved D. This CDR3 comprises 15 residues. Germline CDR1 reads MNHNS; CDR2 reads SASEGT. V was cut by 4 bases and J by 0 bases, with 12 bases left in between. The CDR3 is CASSGSGIMNTEAFF. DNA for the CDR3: TGTGCCAGCAGTGGATCAGGCATCATGAACACTGAAGCTTTCTTT.

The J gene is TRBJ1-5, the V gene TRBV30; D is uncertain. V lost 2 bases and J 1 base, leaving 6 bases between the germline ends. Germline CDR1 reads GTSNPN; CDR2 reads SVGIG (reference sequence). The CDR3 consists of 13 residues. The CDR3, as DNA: TGTGCCTGGAGTCCTGGCAGCAATCAGCCCCAGCATTTT. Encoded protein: CAWSPGSNQPQHF.

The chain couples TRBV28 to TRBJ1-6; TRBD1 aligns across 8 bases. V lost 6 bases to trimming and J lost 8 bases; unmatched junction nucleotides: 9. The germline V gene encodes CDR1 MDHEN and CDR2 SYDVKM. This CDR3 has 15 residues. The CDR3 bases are TGTGCCAGCAGCCCGACAGGGGCACCAGATTCACCCCTCCACTTT. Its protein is CASSPTGAPDSPLHF.

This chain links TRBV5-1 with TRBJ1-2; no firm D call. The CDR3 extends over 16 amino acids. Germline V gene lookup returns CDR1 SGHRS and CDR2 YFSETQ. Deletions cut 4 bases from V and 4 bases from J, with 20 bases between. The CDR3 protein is CASSLAGEGRGYGYTF. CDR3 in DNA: TGCGCCAGCAGCCTGGCGGGTGAGGGAAGAGGCTATGGCTACACCTTC.

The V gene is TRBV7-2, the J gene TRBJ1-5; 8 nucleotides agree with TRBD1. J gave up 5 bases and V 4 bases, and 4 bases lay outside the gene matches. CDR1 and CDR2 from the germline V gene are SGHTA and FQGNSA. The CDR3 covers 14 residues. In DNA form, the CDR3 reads TGTGCCAGCAGCTCGGACAGGGTTGATCAGCCCCAGCATTTT. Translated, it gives CASSSDRVDQPQHF.

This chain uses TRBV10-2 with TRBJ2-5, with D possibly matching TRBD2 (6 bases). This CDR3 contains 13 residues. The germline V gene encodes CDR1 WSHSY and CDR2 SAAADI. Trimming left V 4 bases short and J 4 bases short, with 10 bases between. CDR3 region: CASSAGALETQYF. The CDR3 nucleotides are TGCGCCAGCAGTGCGGGAGCCCTAGAGACCCAGTACTTC.

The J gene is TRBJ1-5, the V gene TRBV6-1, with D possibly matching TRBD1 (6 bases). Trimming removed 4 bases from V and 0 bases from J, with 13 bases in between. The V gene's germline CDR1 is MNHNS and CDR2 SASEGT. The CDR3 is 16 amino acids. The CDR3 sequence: CASSVQGFDSNQPQHF. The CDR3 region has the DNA TGTGCCAGCAGTGTACAGGGTTTCGATAGCAATCAGCCCCAGCATTTT.

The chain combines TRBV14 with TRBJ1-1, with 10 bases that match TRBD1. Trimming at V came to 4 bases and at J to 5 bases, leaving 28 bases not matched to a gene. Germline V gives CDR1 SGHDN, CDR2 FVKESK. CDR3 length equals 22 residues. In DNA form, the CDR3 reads TGTGCCAGCAGCCCCTATGGGGGGAGACAGGGGGCGTCGGGGGCTAGTCGGACTGAAGCTTTCTTT. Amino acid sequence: CASSPYGGRQGASGASRTEAFF.

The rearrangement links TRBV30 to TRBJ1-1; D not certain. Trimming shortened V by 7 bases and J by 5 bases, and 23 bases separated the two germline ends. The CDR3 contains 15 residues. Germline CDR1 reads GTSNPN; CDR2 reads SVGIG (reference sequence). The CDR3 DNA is TGTGCCTTCCTTCGAAAGGGAGAGAGGAGGACTGAAGCTTTCTTT. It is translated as CAFLRKGERRTEAFF.

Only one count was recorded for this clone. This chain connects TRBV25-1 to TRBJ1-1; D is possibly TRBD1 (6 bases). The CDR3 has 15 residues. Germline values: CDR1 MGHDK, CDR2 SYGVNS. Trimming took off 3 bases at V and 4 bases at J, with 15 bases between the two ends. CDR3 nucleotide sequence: TGTGCCAGCAGTGACGCCCTGGGGGCGAGCACTGAAGCTTTCTTT. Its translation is CASSDALGASTEAFF.

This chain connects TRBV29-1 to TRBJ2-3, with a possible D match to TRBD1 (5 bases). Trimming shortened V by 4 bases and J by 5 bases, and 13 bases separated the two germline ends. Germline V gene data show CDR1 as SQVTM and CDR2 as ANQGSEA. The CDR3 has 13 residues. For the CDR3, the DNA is TGCAGCGTTGCTAGGGGCCGTGAAGATACGCAGTATTTT. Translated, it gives CSVARGREDTQYF.

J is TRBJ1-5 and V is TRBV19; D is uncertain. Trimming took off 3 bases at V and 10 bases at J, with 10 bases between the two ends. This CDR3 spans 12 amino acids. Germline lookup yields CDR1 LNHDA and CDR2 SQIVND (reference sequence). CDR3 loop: CASSIGSGPQHF. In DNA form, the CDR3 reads TGTGCCAGTAGTATTGGTAGCGGTCCCCAGCATTTT. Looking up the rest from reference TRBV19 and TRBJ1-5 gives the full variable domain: DGGITQSPKYLFRKEGQNVTLSCEQNLNHDAMYWYRQDPGQGLRLIYYSQIVNDFQKGDIAEGYSVSREKKESFPLTVTSAQKNPTAFYLCASSIGSGPQHFGDGTRLSIL.

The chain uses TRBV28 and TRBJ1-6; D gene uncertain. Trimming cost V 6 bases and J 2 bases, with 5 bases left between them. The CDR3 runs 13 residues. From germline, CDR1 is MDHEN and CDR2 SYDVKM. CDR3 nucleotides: TGTGCCAGCAGGCGGGCCTATAATTCACCCCTCCACTTT. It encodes CASRRAYNSPLHF.